Listed below are T cell receptor beta chains from one sample, sequenced in a study of cytomegalovirus exposure and HLA in healthy donors. Sequencing used immunoSEQ multiplex PCR; TCRdb keeps in-frame clones, though not all of them. The table includes 110,000 or so clones, approximately 8.6% detected once. The material sequenced was PBMCs. All receptors derive from a woman aged 40 to 49 in good health and CMV-seropositive. Each CDR3 is given with its conserved first and last residue. A D gene is named only where the DNA matches it firmly. The size of a clone is reported for some rows only, either as once, few or many, or as a class for expanded clones.

>TRBJ1-1|TRBD1|15|TRBV13|-
TGTGCCAGCAGCCCAGGACAGGGAGGGAGGACTGAAGCTTTCTTT
CASSPGQGGRTEAFF
>TRBJ1-1|-|16|TRBV10-2|-
TGCGCCAGCAGGCCGGGAGGTTGGGCGGCGGACACTGAAGCTTTCTTT
CASRPGGWAADTEAFF
>TRBJ1-2|TRBD1|14|TRBV28|-
TGTGCCAGCAGGTCACCGGGACAGAACTATGGCTACACCTTC
CASRSPGQNYGYTF
>TRBJ2-7|-|13|TRBV7-6|-
TGTGCCAGCTCACTCACGAAAAACTACGAGCAGTACTTC
CASSLTKNYEQYF
>TRBJ1-2|-|11|TRBV5-6|-
TGTGCCAGCACCCGGGACTATGGCTACACCTTC
CASTRDYGYTF
>TRBJ1-2|-|13|TRBV10-3|few
TGTGCCATCAGTGAAAGGGGTAACTATGGCTACACCTTC
CAISERGNYGYTF
>TRBJ2-7|TRBD2|16|TRBV2|-
TGTGCCAGCAGTGCCGGACTAGCGGGTATATCCTACGAGCAGTACTTC
CASSAGLAGISYEQYF
>TRBJ2-5|TRBD1|15|TRBV12-5|-
TGTGCTAGTGGTTTGAGACAGGGTGAGCAAGAGACCCAGTACTTC
CASGLRQGEQETQYF
>TRBJ1-1|-|13|TRBV5-1|-
TGCGCCAGCAGCGAGCAGGGGAACACTGAAGCTTTCTTT
CASSEQGNTEAFF
>TRBJ2-7|TRBD1|13|TRBV2|few
TGTGCCAGCAGTCCGGGACAGGTTGGCGAGCAGTACTTC
CASSPGQVGEQYF
>TRBJ2-3|TRBD2|16|TRBV9|-
TGTGCCACCCAAAAGGGCGCGGGGGAGAGCACAGATACGCAGTATTTT
CATQKGAGESTDTQYF
>TRBJ1-1|-|13|TRBV7-9|once
TGTGCCAGCAGCTTAGTTCGGGACACTGAAGCTTTCTTT
CASSLVRDTEAFF
>TRBJ1-2|TRBD1|14|TRBV7-2|few
TGTGCCAGCAGCCACAACAGGGGGCAGAGTGGCTACACCTTC
CASSHNRGQSGYTF
>TRBJ2-1|TRBD2|16|TRBV11-2|-
TGTGCCAGCAGCTTCCCCCTGACTAGCGGGGCCAATGAGCAGTTCTTC
CASSFPLTSGANEQFF
>TRBJ2-7|-|16|TRBV5-1|few
TGCGCCAGCTACCCGGGTCCCGGGGGGCCTACCTACGAGCAGTACTTC
CASYPGPGGPTYEQYF
>TRBJ2-3|-|13|TRBV9|-
TGTGCCAGCAGCGTAGCAGGCACAGATACGCAGTATTTT
CASSVAGTDTQYF
>TRBJ1-4|-|14|TRBV6-5|-
TGTGCCAGCAGTTACGCGGGGGAGGGGGAAAAACTGTTTTTT
CASSYAGEGEKLFF
>TRBJ1-2|-|15|TRBV6-4|-
TGTGCCAGCAGGCGCGCAGGGAACCCTAACTATGGCTACACTTTC
CASRRAGNPNYGYTF
>TRBJ1-5|-|16|TRBV2|-
TGTGCCAGCAGTGAGGGCGGGATGTTGAGCAATCAGCCCCAGCATTTT
CASSEGGMLSNQPQHF
>TRBJ1-2|TRBD1|15|TRBV18|-
TGTGCCAGCTCACCGTACAGGGGGAGTAACTATGGCTACACCTTC
CASSPYRGSNYGYTF
>TRBJ1-2|TRBD1|15|TRBV19|few
TGTGCCAGTAGTATTTCGGCAGGGGGCGACTATGGCTACACCTTC
CASSISAGGDYGYTF
>TRBJ2-1|-|15|TRBV11-2|-
TGTGCCAGCAGCTTTGGCCTGGGGGCGTATAATGAGCAGTTCTTC
CASSFGLGAYNEQFF
>TRBJ1-2|-|16|TRBV4-1|-
TGCGCCAGCAGCCAAGATTTGGCGACAGATAACTATGGCTACACCTTC
CASSQDLATDNYGYTF
>TRBJ1-2|-|14|TRBV4-1|-
TGCGCCAGCAGCCACCTCGCATCCAGGGAAGGCTACACCTTC
CASSHLASREGYTF
>TRBJ2-7|-|13|TRBV6-1|-
TGTGCCAGCAGTGAAAACAGGGACTACGAGCAGTACTTC
CASSENRDYEQYF
>TRBJ2-5|-|14|TRBV6-1|few
TGTGCCAGCAGTGCAGTGACAGTTGAGGAGACCCAGTACTTC
CASSAVTVEETQYF
>TRBJ1-1|-|13|TRBV18|-
TGTGCCAGCTCACCCCCCCTTAATACTGAAGCTTTCTTT
CASSPPLNTEAFF
>TRBJ2-2|TRBD1|14|TRBV5-1|few
TGCGCCAGCTCCAGACAGGGGGCTACCGGGGAGCTGTTTTTT
CASSRQGATGELFF
>TRBJ2-7|TRBD1|14|TRBV27|many
TGTGCCAGCAGCCCCCGGGACAGCCTTTACGAGCAGTACTTC
CASSPRDSLYEQYF
>TRBJ2-5|TRBD2|15|TRBV19|few
TGTGCCAGTAGTATCACGGCGGGAGTCCAAGAGACCCAGTACTTC
CASSITAGVQETQYF
>TRBJ2-3|-|13|TRBV5-4|few
TGTGCCAGCAGCTTGGGACTTACAGATACGCAGTATTTT
CASSLGLTDTQYF
>TRBJ2-7|-|13|TRBV19|-
TGTGCCAGTAGTATTAGGCTAGCTGGAGAGCAGTACTTC
CASSIRLAGEQYF
>TRBJ1-2|-|17|TRBV7-7|-
TGTGCCAGCAGCTTAGGGGGGCAGACACAAGAACGGTATGGCTACACCTTC
CASSLGGQTQERYGYTF
>TRBJ2-7|TRBD1|16|TRBV5-1|-
TGCGCCAGCAGCTTGACCGGGACAGGGGGCGCGGAGGAGCAGTACTTC
CASSLTGTGGAEEQYF
>TRBJ1-5|-|15|TRBV6-1|few
TGTGCCAGCAGTCCCGATCCGCCCGGACTTTGGCCCCAGCATTTT
CASSPDPPGLWPQHF
>TRBJ1-1|-|15|TRBV27|-
TGTGCCAGCAGTTTTCTGGGCCAGAGGGACACTGAAGCTTTCTTT
CASSFLGQRDTEAFF
>TRBJ2-7|TRBD2|14|TRBV4-1|few
TGCGCCAGCAGCCAGGGCAGCGGGGCCTACGAGCAGTACTTC
CASSQGSGAYEQYF
>TRBJ1-5|-|17|TRBV27|-
TGTGCCACCCGGGCTCATTCCGGGCCCACAGCGGGTCAGCCCCAGCATTTT
CATRAHSGPTAGQPQHF
>TRBJ2-2|-|15|TRBV5-1|few
TGCGCCAGCAGCTTGGAGGGCAGGGACACCGGGGAGCTGTTTTTT
CASSLEGRDTGELFF
>TRBJ1-2|-|13|TRBV6-1|-
TGTGCCAGCAGCCCGACACAGAACTATGGCTACACCTTC
CASSPTQNYGYTF
>TRBJ2-7|-|19|TRBV4-1|once
TGCGCCAGCAGCCAAGATGAGTCTTCAGAGGAAAGGGGAAACTACGAGCAGTACTTC
CASSQDESSEERGNYEQYF
>TRBJ1-6|-|16|TRBV19|few
TGTGCCAGTACCGTCGCGGGGCAGGGTTTAGGTTCACCCCTCCACTTT
CASTVAGQGLGSPLHF
>TRBJ2-1|TRBD2|17|TRBV13|few
TGTGCCAGCAGCTTTGGACTAGCGGGGGTTATCGGCAATGAGCAGTTCTTC
CASSFGLAGVIGNEQFF
>TRBJ2-7|TRBD2|14|TRBV29-1|few
TGCAGCGTAGCACTAGCGGGGGAATCCTACGAGCAGTACTTC
CSVALAGESYEQYF
>TRBJ1-6|-|14|TRBV27|-
TGTGCCAGCAGTTTATTAGGGAACAGGGCAACCCTCCACTTT
CASSLLGNRATLHF
>TRBJ1-2|-|13|TRBV6-1|few
TGTGCCAGCAGTGAAAACAGGGTCTATGGCTACACCTTC
CASSENRVYGYTF
>TRBJ2-2|-|15|TRBV25-1|-
TGTGCCAGCAGTGACCCAGCGGTGAACACCGGGGAGCTGTTTTTT
CASSDPAVNTGELFF
>TRBJ1-2|-|10|TRBV30|few
TGTGCCTGGAGCGGGAGTGGCTACACCTTC
CAWSGSGYTF
>TRBJ2-7|TRBD2|18|TRBV7-2|few
TGTGCCAGCAGCTTAGTGGCTAGCGGGAGGCCCCGAGCTGGGGAGCAGTACTTC
CASSLVASGRPRAGEQYF